This T cell receptor (beta chain) appears in the sequencing data of a study of blood T cell repertoires in COVID-19. As for the study in general: There were acute and convalescent COVID-19 samples, and they came from the United States, Italy and Spain. In each case, the material was cDNA or gDNA derived from T cells, B-cell-depleted T cells, or PBMCs.

This CDR3 has 15 amino acids. Trimming removed 5 bases from V and 5 bases from J; junction bases left unmatched: 10. The germline V gene encodes CDR1 LNHDA and CDR2 SQIVND (reference sequence). Authors' analysis steps: The authors estimated nucleated cell counts from reference gene primer amplification. Some clones are missing from TCRdb's copy, which holds only in-frame ones; the method was immunoSEQ multiplex PCR. Clone size and the V and J calls come from that table; the DNA yielded D and trimming. The profile shows 68,000 or so clones, roughly 86% of them singletons. This chain connects TRBV19 to TRBJ2-7, with 9 bases that match TRBD2. The specimen sequenced was peripheral blood. The sequence derives from a man aged 50 to 60 with acute or convalescent COVID-19. The CDR3 protein is CASSRSASGINEQYF. The CDR3 DNA sequence: TGTGCCAGTAGTCGATCGGCTAGCGGGATCAACGAGCAGTACTTC.